These T cell receptor beta chains were read from a single sample in a study of identical twins. A single record per CDR3 protein comes from TCRdb applying MiXCR to the 5' RACE reads. The sample lists about 190,000 distinct CDR3 sequences; 15% to 20% were seen once. These data were also filed under a second study, of T cells expressing NK-cell markers.

Source material: CD8+ T cells sorted from blood. The receptors shown here come from a woman aged 18-29 years in good health. The CDR3 runs from the conserved cysteine through the conserved F or W. Fields, in order: D gene, clone size, J gene, V gene, CDR3 protein, CDR3 DNA. The D gene is left open where the match is weak. The size of a clone is reported for some rows only, either as once, few or many, or as a class for expanded clones.

>TRBD2|few|TRBJ2-1|TRBV5-6
CASIGLAGDNEQFF
TGTGCCAGCATAGGTCTAGCGGGAGACAATGAGCAGTTCTTC
>.|.|TRBJ2-2|TRBV9
CASSVGGGGASTGELFF
TGTGCCAGCAGCGTAGGTGGGGGGGGCGCGAGCACCGGGGAGCTGTTTTTT
>.|few|TRBJ2-3|TRBV9
CASSVGNSGASTDTQYF
TGTGCCAGCAGCGTAGGTAATAGCGGAGCTTCCACAGATACGCAGTATTTT
>.|.|TRBJ2-1|TRBV9
CASSANSDEQFF
TGTGCCAGCAGCGCCAACTCGGATGAGCAGTTCTTC
>.|.|TRBJ2-7|TRBV27
CASSLSGATKYEQYF
TGTGCCAGCAGTTTATCGGGTGCGACTAAGTACGAGCAGTACTTC
>.|few|TRBJ2-1|TRBV28
CAIRTSNEQFF
TGTGCCATCAGAACTAGCAATGAGCAGTTCTTC
>TRBD2|few|TRBJ2-7|TRBV6-1
CASSLTSGSFEQYF
TGTGCCAGCAGCCTGACTAGCGGGAGTTTCGAGCAGTACTTC
>TRBD1|.|TRBJ2-3|TRBV7-8
CASSPTTGSGRDTQYF
TGTGCCAGCAGCCCGACGACAGGGTCAGGGCGGGATACGCAGTATTTT
>TRBD2|few|TRBJ2-7|TRBV7-2
CASSFRTSGSLYEQYF
TGTGCCAGCAGCTTTAGGACTAGCGGGAGCTTATACGAGCAGTACTTC
>.|many|TRBJ2-7|TRBV7-9
CASSLSWDEQYF
TGTGCCAGCAGCTTGTCGTGGGACGAGCAGTACTTC
>.|.|TRBJ2-2|TRBV23-1
CASSQSGSPTGELFF
TGCGCCAGCAGTCAATCGGGTAGCCCCACCGGGGAGCTGTTTTTT
>.|few|TRBJ2-7|TRBV7-9
CASSGEGGTYEQYF
TGTGCCAGCAGCGGAGAAGGGGGGACCTACGAGCAGTACTTC
>TRBD2|many|TRBJ2-3|TRBV11-2
CASSTPGGFTDTQYF
TGTGCCAGCAGCACACCGGGGGGGTTCACAGATACGCAGTATTTT
>.|.|TRBJ1-2|TRBV20-1
CSARDDYGYTF
TGCAGTGCTAGAGACGACTATGGCTACACCTTC
>.|few|TRBJ2-3|TRBV12-3/TRBV12-4
CASSLETLWADTQYF
TGTGCCAGCAGTTTAGAAACCCTCTGGGCAGATACGCAGTATTTT
>.|many|TRBJ2-1|TRBV5-5
CASSHWRMGLENEQFF
TGTGCCAGCAGCCACTGGAGGATGGGACTGGAGAATGAGCAGTTCTTC
>.|.|TRBJ2-7|TRBV27
CASSLQAPVASSYEQYF
TGTGCCAGCAGTCTCCAGGCCCCGGTAGCCAGCTCCTACGAGCAGTACTTC
>.|.|TRBJ2-7|TRBV27
CASSRGRQEQYF
TGTGCCAGCAGTAGAGGTCGTCAAGAGCAGTACTTC
>.|few|TRBJ2-6|TRBV4-2
CASSQDPPGRYTGANVLTF
TGTGCCAGCAGCCAAGACCCCCCGGGACGCTACACTGGGGCCAACGTCCTGACTTTC
>.|few|TRBJ2-1|TRBV11-2
CASSWEGARNEQFF
TGTGCCAGCAGCTGGGAGGGGGCGCGGAATGAGCAGTTCTTC
>TRBD1|.|TRBJ2-7|TRBV28
CASMGSKRDRGYEQYF
TGTGCCAGCATGGGGTCCAAAAGGGACAGGGGCTACGAGCAGTACTTC
>.|.|TRBJ2-2|TRBV5-1
CASSWWNTGELFF
TGCGCCAGCAGCTGGTGGAACACCGGGGAGCTGTTTTTT
>TRBD2|.|TRBJ2-7|TRBV6-4
CASSAGGESEQYF
TGTGCCAGCAGCGCGGGAGGGGAAAGCGAGCAGTACTTC
>.|few|TRBJ1-1|TRBV6-5
CASSYSNLGGTEAFF
TGTGCCAGCAGTTACTCGAACCTCGGGGGCACTGAAGCTTTCTTT
>.|many|TRBJ2-5|TRBV27
CASSFGDRTQRETQYF
TGTGCCAGCAGTTTTGGCGACAGGACCCAACGAGAGACCCAGTACTTC
>TRBD1|.|TRBJ2-1|TRBV9
CASSVRKETGGSYNEQFF
TGTGCCAGCAGCGTAAGGAAAGAGACAGGGGGGTCCTACAATGAGCAGTTCTTC
>.|once|TRBJ1-2|TRBV11-2
CASSLGVFGTDYGYTF
TGTGCCAGCAGCTTAGGGGTTTTCGGGACGGATTATGGCTACACCTTC
>.|few|TRBJ2-3|TRBV6-5
CASSTRVAVSTDTQYF
TGTGCCAGCAGTACCCGGGTAGCGGTAAGCACAGATACGCAGTATTTT
>.|many|TRBJ2-2|TRBV24-1
CATSAGSTGELFF
TGTGCCACCAGTGCGGGGAGCACCGGGGAGCTGTTTTTT
>TRBD2|few|TRBJ2-5|TRBV11-3
CASSGRLAGGQETQYF
TGTGCCAGCAGCGGAAGACTAGCGGGGGGACAAGAGACCCAGTACTTC
>.|few|TRBJ2-1|TRBV4-2
CASSQEQAERNEQFF
TGTGCCAGCAGCCAAGAACAGGCGGAAAGGAATGAGCAGTTCTTC
>.|.|TRBJ2-7|TRBV20-1
CSASRGGGEQYF
TGCAGTGCTAGTAGGGGCGGAGGGGAGCAGTACTTC
>.|many|TRBJ2-1|TRBV12-3/TRBV12-4
CASTGGNEQFF
TGTGCCAGCACTGGCGGGAATGAGCAGTTCTTC
>TRBD2|few|TRBJ2-5|TRBV29-1
CSVEKAGDQETQYF
TGCAGCGTTGAGAAGGCGGGGGACCAAGAGACCCAGTACTTC
>.|.|TRBJ2-6|TRBV6-5
CASSYPPGTSGANVLTF
TGTGCCAGCAGTTACCCCCCAGGGACTTCTGGGGCCAACGTCCTGACTTTC
>TRBD2|.|TRBJ2-5|TRBV11-2
CASSFGTSGQETQYF
TGTGCCAGCAGCTTCGGAACTAGCGGACAAGAGACCCAGTACTTC
>TRBD2|few|TRBJ2-2|TRBV2
CASREGLAGPHTGELFF
TGTGCCAGCAGAGAGGGACTAGCGGGACCCCACACCGGGGAGCTGTTTTTT
>.|few|TRBJ2-7|TRBV6-2/TRBV6-3
CASSYTRDQVPYEQYF
TGTGCCAGCAGTTACACCCGGGACCAGGTACCCTACGAGCAGTACTTC
>.|once|TRBJ2-2|TRBV7-8
CASSRFRRRDRHTGELFF
.
>TRBD2|few|TRBJ2-1|TRBV6-1
CASRNKPLAEINNEQFF
TGTGCCAGCAGAAACAAGCCCCTAGCGGAAATCAACAATGAGCAGTTCTTC
>.|.|TRBJ1-2|TRBV29-1
CSDRSLDDYGYTF
TGCAGCGACAGATCCCTAGACGACTATGGCTACACCTTC